Listed below are T cell receptor beta chains from one sample, sequenced in a study of T-cell memory formation after mild COVID-19. TCRdb re-called the 5' RACE reads through MiXCR, storing one row per CDR3 protein. The sample yields roughly 150,000 distinct CDR3 sequences, approximately 26% seen once. Sequencing input: PBMCs or a T cell subset sorted from them (not recorded which). These TCRs come from an adult woman who had mild COVID-19 (a few samples of this study predate the infection). Cell type and time point are not known. Each CDR3 is given with its conserved first and last residue. The listing skips clone size in some rows; elsewhere it reads once, few, many or a size class.

J	V	size	CDR3
TRBJ1-1	TRBV19	few	CASVPRFSSGGTEAFF
TRBJ2-7	TRBV4-2	few	CASSQRTQGSFSYEQYF
TRBJ2-3	TRBV11-2	few	CASSLVPGTPGRGGRTSTDTQYF
TRBJ1-1	TRBV7-7	once	CASSEKCDAKNTEAFF
TRBJ2-7	TRBV19	-	CASSIAGGLAYEQYF
TRBJ2-3	TRBV5-6	-	CASSYGTSGRTDTQYF
TRBJ2-5	TRBV3-1	-	CASSNLNKRGPTHRTQYF
TRBJ2-5	TRBV2	-	CASSERTYVDRLKETQYF
TRBJ2-7	TRBV5-1	-	CASSETPTDYYEQYF
TRBJ1-2	TRBV29-1	few	CSVEGGLRDYGYTF
TRBJ1-2	TRBV29-1	-	CSVLRGGDYGYTF
TRBJ2-3	TRBV9	few	CASSGVTDTQYF
TRBJ2-2	TRBV3-1	few	CASSQVGSNTGELFF
TRBJ2-7	TRBV29-1	-	CSVLQGADSYEQYF
TRBJ1-1	TRBV7-9	-	CASSLLVPEAFF
TRBJ2-1	TRBV5-4	-	CASSLAGLAGGLGYNEQFF
TRBJ1-5	TRBV12-3/TRBV12-4	-	CASSFKGQGNQPQHF
TRBJ1-1	TRBV7-9	-	CASSFLGTGGTEAFF
TRBJ2-3	TRBV7-9	-	CASSTPSGRLTDTQYF
TRBJ2-3	TRBV2	-	CASSAYSGGADTQYF
TRBJ2-2	TRBV7-2	-	CASSYYGAGELFF
TRBJ2-3	TRBV13	-	CASSPSGAPAGTDTQYF
TRBJ2-7	TRBV7-2	-	CAITLGAYEQYF
TRBJ2-1	TRBV12-3/TRBV12-4	few	CASSFTSANEQFF
TRBJ2-7	TRBV12-3/TRBV12-4	many	CASSLQGASYEQYF
TRBJ2-7	TRBV9	-	CASSYRGREADEQYF